This T cell receptor beta chain was sequenced during a study of response to subunit inactivated influenza vaccine. This clonotype was seen many times. Its antigen is unknown. Using its own MiXCR run on the RT-PCR reads, TCRdb lists one record per CDR3 protein. The data hold hundreds of thousands of distinct CDR3 sequences, with about 8% observed a single time. The germline V gene encodes CDR1 MNHEY and CDR2 SVGEGT. This CDR3 is 14 amino acids long. Trimming pared 1 base from V and 4 bases from J, leaving 7 bases between. Whole-study findings and limits: The authors put forward the suggestion that each seasonal influenza vaccination may bring in only a limited number of new T cells.

The chain employs TRBV6-2 or TRBV6-3 and TRBJ2-2, with D uncertain. The clonotype originates from a man aged 50 to 75 who received an inactivated influenza vaccine. This specimen consisted of PBMCs from blood, obtained around 25 months after vaccination. CDR3 sequence reads: CASSYFQATGELFF. Written as DNA, the CDR3 is TGTGCCAGCAGTTACTTTCAGGCCACCGGGGAGCTGTTTTTT.